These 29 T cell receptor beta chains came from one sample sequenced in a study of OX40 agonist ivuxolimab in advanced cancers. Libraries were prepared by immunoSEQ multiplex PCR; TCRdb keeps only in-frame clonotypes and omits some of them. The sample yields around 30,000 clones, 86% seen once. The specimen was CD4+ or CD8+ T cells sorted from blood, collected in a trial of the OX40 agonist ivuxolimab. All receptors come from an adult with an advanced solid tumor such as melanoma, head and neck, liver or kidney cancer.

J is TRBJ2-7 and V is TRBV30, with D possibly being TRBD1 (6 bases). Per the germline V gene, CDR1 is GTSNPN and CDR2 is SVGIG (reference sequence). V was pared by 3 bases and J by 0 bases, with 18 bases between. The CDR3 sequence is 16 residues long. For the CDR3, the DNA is TGTGCCTGGAGATCCGGGCGGCAGGGGATCTCCTACGAGCAGTACTTC. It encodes CAWRSGRQGISYEQYF.

CDR3 sequence: CASGASGQTKIGQPQHF. As DNA, the CDR3 is TGTGCCAGCGGGGCATCGGGGCAGACCAAGATTGGGCAGCCCCAGCATTTT. This sequence joins TRBV21-1 and TRBJ1-5. TRBV21-1 is a known pseudogene. CDR3 length: 17 residues.

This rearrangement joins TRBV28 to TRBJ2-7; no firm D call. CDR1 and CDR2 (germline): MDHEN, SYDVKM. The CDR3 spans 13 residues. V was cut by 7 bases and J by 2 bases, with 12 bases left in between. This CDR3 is CASTEDGPYEQYF. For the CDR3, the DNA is TGTGCCAGCACTGAGGACGGACCCTACGAGCAGTACTTC.

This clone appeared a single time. The CDR3 spells CASSVAGGAGGPLGEQFF. CDR3 sequence (DNA): TGTGCCAGCAGCGTAGCTGGAGGAGCGGGAGGGCCTTTAGGTGAGCAGTTCTTC. The gene calls are TRBV9 and TRBJ2-1; 10 nucleotides match TRBD2. The V gene end was trimmed by 0 bases and the J gene end by 9 bases; junction bases not matched to a gene: 15. The CDR3 is 18 amino acids. Germline V gives CDR1 SGDLS, CDR2 YYNGEE.

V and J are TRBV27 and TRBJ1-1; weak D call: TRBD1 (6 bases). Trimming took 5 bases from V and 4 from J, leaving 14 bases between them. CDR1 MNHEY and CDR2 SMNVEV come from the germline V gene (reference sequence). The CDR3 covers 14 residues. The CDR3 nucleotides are TGTGCCAGCAGTATCAGGGGAGAAGGCACTGAAGCTTTCTTT. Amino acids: CASSIRGEGTEAFF.

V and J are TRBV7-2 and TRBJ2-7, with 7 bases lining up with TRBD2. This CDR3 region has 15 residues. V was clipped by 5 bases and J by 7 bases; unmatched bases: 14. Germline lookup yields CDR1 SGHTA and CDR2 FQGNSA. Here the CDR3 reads CASSPPGVGGKEQYF. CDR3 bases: TGTGCCAGCAGCCCCCCCGGTGTGGGGGGGAAGGAGCAGTACTTC.

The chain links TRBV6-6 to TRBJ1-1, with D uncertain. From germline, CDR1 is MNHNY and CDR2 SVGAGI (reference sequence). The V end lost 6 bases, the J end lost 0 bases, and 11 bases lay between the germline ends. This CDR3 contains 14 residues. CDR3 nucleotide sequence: TGTGCCAGCAGCGTTTGGCAGTTGAACACTGAAGCTTTCTTT. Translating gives CASSVWQLNTEAFF.

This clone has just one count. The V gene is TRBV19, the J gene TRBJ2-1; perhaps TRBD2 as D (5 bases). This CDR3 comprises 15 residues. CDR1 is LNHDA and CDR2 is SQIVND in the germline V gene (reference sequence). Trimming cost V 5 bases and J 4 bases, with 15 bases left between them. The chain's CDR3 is CASSYTGNFYNEQFF. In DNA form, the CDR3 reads TGTGCCAGTAGTTACACCGGGAATTTTTACAATGAGCAGTTCTTC.

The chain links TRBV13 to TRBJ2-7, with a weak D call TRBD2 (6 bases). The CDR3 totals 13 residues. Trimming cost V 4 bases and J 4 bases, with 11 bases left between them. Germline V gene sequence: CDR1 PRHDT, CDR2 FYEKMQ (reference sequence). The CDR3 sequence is CASSYGRGYEQYF. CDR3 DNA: TGTGCCAGCAGCTACGGCCGGGGGTACGAGCAGTACTTC.

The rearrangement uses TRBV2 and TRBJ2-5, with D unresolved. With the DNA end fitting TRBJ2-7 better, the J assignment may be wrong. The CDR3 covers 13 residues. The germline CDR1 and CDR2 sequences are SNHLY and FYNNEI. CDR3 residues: CASSVALLYEQYF. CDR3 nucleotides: TGTGCCAGCAGTGTTGCATTACTGTACGAGCAGTACTTC.

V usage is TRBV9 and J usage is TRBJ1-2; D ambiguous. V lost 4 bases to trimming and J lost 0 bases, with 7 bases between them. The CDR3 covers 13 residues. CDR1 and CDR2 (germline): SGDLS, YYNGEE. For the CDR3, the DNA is TGTGCCAGCAGCCCACAATCTAACTATGGCTACACCTTC. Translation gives CASSPQSNYGYTF.

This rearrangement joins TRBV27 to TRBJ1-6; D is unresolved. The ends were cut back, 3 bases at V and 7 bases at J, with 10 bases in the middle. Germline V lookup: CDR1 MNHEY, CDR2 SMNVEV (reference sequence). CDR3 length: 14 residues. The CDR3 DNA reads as TGTGCCAGCAGTTTTGAAGGCCTGAATTCACCCCTCCACTTT. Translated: CASSFEGLNSPLHF.

The CDR3: CASTKVSGGNQPQHF. The DNA for the CDR3 is TGTGCCAGCACGAAGGTCTCCGGAGGCAATCAGCCCCAGCATTTT. The chain combines TRBV28 with TRBJ1-5; no firm D call. This CDR3 comprises 15 residues. CDR1 is MDHEN, CDR2 SYDVKM, per germline. The V gene lost 7 bases and the J gene lost 2 bases, with 15 bases spanning the gap.

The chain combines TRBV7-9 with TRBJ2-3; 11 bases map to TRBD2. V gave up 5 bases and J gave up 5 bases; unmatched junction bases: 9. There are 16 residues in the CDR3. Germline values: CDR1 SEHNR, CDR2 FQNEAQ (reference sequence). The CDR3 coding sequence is TGTGCCAGCAGCACGGTGCTAGCGGGAGGAAGAGATACGCAGTATTTT. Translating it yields CASSTVLAGGRDTQYF.

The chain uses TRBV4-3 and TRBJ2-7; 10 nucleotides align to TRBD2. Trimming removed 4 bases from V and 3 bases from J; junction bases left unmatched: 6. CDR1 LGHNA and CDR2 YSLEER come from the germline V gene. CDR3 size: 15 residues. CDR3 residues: CASSPWTSGDYEQYF. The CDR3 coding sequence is TGCGCCAGCAGCCCCTGGACTAGCGGAGACTACGAGCAGTACTTC.

The CDR3: CASSLRERTMVQFF. CDR3 nucleotides: TGTGCCAGCAGTTTAAGGGAAAGGACAATGGTGCAGTTCTTC. The rearrangement uses TRBV28 and TRBJ2-1; the D gene is possibly TRBD1 (5 bases). V lost 2 bases and J 12 bases, leaving 17 bases between the germline ends. CDR3 length: 14 residues. Germline values: CDR1 MDHEN, CDR2 SYDVKM. Combining the CDR3 with reference TRBV28 and TRBJ2-1 gives the whole variable domain DVKVTQSSRYLVKRTGEKVFLECVQDMDHENMFWYRQDPGLGLRLIYFSYDVKMKEKGDIPEGYSVSREKKERFSLILESASTNQTSMYLCASSLRERTMVQFFGPGTRLTVL.

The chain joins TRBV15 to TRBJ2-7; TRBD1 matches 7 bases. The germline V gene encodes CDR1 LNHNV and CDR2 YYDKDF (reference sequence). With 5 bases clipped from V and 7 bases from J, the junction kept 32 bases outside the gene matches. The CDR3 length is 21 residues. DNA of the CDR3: TGTGCCACCAGCGGGCAAGGGGGCGGCAGATTAAGGAAAGATGCAAGCTGGGAGCAGTACTTC. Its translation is CATSGQGGGRLRKDASWEQYF.

The CDR3 loop reads CSASGPTGELFF. The CDR3 bases are TGCAGCGCCTCGGGCCCCACCGGGGAGCTGTTTTTT. The chain couples TRBV29-1 to TRBJ2-2, with D unresolved. This CDR3 contains 12 residues. Trimming cost V 7 bases and J 4 bases, with 10 bases left between them. CDR1 is SQVTM, CDR2 ANQGSEA, per germline.

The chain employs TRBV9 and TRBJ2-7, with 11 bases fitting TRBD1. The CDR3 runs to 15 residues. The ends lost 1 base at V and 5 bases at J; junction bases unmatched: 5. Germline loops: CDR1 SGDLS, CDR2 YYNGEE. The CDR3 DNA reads TGTGCCAGCAGCGTAACGGGACAGGGGGGGAACGAGCAGTACTTC. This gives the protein CASSVTGQGGNEQYF. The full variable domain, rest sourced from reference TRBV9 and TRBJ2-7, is DSGVTQTPKHLITATGQRVTLRCSPRSGDLSVYWYQQSLDQGLQFLIQYYNGEERAKGNILERFSAQQFPDLHSELNLSSLELGDSALYFCASSVTGQGGNEQYFGPGTRLTVT.

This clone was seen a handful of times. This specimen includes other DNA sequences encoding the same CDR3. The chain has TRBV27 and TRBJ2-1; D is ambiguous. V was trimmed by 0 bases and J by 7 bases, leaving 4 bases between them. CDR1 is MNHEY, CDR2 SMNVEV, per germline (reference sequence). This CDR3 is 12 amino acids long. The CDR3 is CASSLSGNEQFF. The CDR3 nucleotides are TGTGCCAGCAGTTTATCGGGTAATGAGCAGTTCTTC.

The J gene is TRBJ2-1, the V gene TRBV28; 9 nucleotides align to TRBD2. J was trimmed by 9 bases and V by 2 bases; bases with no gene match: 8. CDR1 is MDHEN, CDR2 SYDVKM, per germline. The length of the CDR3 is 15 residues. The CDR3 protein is CASSLKREAGGEQFF. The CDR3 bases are TGTGCCAGCAGTTTAAAGCGGGAGGCGGGCGGTGAGCAGTTCTTC.

The CDR3, as DNA: TGCAGCGTTGTAGCGTTGGGCTACAATGAGCAGTTCTTC. This sequence encodes CSVVALGYNEQFF. This chain connects TRBV29-1 to TRBJ2-1, with D maybe TRBD2 (5 bases). Looked up from germline, CDR1 is SQVTM and CDR2 is ANQGSEA. The CDR3 totals 13 residues. Trimming cost V 4 bases and J 3 bases, with 10 bases left between them.

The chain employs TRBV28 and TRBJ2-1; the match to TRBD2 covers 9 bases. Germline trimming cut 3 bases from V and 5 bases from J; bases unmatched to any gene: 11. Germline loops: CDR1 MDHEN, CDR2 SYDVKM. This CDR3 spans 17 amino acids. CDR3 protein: CASSLVLLAGAHNEQFF. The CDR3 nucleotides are TGTGCCAGCAGTTTGGTACTCTTAGCGGGGGCCCACAATGAGCAGTTCTTC.

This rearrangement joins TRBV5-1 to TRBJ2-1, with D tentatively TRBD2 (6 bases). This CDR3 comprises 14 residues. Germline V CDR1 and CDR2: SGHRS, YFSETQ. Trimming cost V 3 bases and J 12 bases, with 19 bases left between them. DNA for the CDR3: TGCGCCAGCAGCTCAGTAGCGGTAGGTGAACGGCAGTTCTTC. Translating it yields CASSSVAVGERQFF. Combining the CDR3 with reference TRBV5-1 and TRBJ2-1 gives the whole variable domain KAGVTQTPRYLIKTRGQQVTLSCSPISGHRSVSWYQQTPGQGLQFLFEYFSETQRNKGNFPGRFSGRQFSNSRSEMNVSTLELGDSALYLCASSSVAVGERQFFGPGTRLTVL.

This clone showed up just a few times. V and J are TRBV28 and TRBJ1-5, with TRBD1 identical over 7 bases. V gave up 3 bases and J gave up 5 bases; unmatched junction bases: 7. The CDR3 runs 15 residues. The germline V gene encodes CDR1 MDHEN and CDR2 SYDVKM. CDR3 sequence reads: CASSLGRGGHQPQHF. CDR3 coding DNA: TGTGCCAGCAGTTTGGGCAGGGGGGGACATCAGCCCCAGCATTTT.

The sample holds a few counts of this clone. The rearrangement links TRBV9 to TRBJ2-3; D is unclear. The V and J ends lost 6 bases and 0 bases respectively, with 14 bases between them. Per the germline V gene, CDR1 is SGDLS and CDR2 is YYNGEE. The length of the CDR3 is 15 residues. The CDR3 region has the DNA TGTGCCAGCACCCCCGAGGTTTGGAGCACAGATACGCAGTATTTT. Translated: CASTPEVWSTDTQYF.

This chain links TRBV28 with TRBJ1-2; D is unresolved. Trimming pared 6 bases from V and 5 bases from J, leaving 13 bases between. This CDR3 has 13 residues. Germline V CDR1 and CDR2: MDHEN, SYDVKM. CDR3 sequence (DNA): TGTGCCAGCAGCTACGACGGGTGGTATGGCTACACCTTC. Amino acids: CASSYDGWYGYTF.

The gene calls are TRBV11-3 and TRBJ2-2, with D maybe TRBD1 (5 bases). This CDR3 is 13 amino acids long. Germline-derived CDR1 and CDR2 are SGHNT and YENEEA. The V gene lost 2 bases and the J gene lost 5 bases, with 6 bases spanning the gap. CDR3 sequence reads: CASSLRGTGELFF. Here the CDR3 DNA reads TGTGCCAGCAGCTTAAGGGGAACCGGGGAGCTGTTTTTT.

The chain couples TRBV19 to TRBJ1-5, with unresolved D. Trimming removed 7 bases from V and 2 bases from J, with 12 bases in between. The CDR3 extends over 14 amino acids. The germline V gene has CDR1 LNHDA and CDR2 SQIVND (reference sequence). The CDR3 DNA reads TGTGCCAGTACCCCCGGGAGGGGCAATCAGCCCCAGCATTTT. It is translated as CASTPGRGNQPQHF.